The rows below give T cell receptor beta chains drawn from one sample of a study of cytomegalovirus exposure and HLA in healthy donors. The data were produced by immunoSEQ multiplex PCR, yet TCRdb's version contains in-frame clones alone and is incomplete. The sample has some 150,000 clones; over 60% are singletons. Sequenced: PBMCs. These receptors were obtained from a female donor in good health and CMV-seronegative. Both conserved end residues are part of each CDR3. The D gene is left open where the match is weak. Clone size is not always given. Where it is, it says once, few, many or a class for expanded clones.

V	D	size	length	J	DNA	CDR3
TRBV7-9	TRBD1	-	15	TRBJ2-5	TGTGCCAGCAGCACCCCGGGACAGGGGATAGAGACCCAGTACTTC	CASSTPGQGIETQYF
TRBV12-5	TRBD2	-	15	TRBJ2-1	TGTGCTAGTGGTTCACCAAGCGGGAGTGGCAATGAGCAGTTCTTC	CASGSPSGSGNEQFF
TRBV4-3	-	-	18	TRBJ2-5	TGCGCCAGCAGCCAAGGGGGGGTGGGCTTCGAGGGTATGGAGACCCAGTACTTC	CASSQGGVGFEGMETQYF
TRBV7-2	TRBD1	-	14	TRBJ2-7	TGTGCCAGCAGCTTAGAACAGGGGATCTACGAGCAGTACTTC	CASSLEQGIYEQYF
TRBV10-3	-	few	13	TRBJ2-5	TGTGCCATCAGTGAACTAGCCCAAGAGACCCAGTACTTC	CAISELAQETQYF
TRBV5-1	TRBD2	-	15	TRBJ2-3	TGCGCCAGCAGGCCGACTAGCGGAATCACAGATACGCAGTATTTT	CASRPTSGITDTQYF
TRBV30	-	-	13	TRBJ2-7	TGTGCCTGGAGCCATGGCTTTTCCTACGAGCAGTACTTC	CAWSHGFSYEQYF
TRBV12-5	-	once	14	TRBJ2-7	TGTGCTAGTGGTTTGGTAAACAGGGCAGTCGAGCAGTACTTC	CASGLVNRAVEQYF
TRBV27	-	-	15	TRBJ1-4	TGTGCCAGCAGTCAGGGGACCGTTACTAATGAAAAACTGTTTTTT	CASSQGTVTNEKLFF
TRBV28	TRBD2	-	14	TRBJ2-7	TGTGCCAGCAGTCTAGCGGGGGGAACCTACGAGCAGTACTTC	CASSLAGGTYEQYF